This T cell receptor (beta chain) was identified during a study of blood T cell repertoires in COVID-19. Study at large: Material from acute and convalescent COVID-19 was sourced from the United States, Italy and Spain. PBMCs, B-cell-depleted T cells, or T cells provided the cDNA or gDNA that made up the material.

Study processing details: From reference gene primer amplification, estimates of nucleated cell counts were derived. Produced via immunoSEQ multiplex PCR; TCRdb's table is partial and in-frame only. V, J and clone size were drawn from that table, and D and trimming were deduced from the DNA. The table includes almost 55,000 clones, approximately 81% detected once. Sequenced input: peripheral blood. This clonotype originated in a man in his fifties with acute or convalescent COVID-19.

The CDR3 spells CASSKRQQNTEAFF. The CDR3 DNA sequence: TGTGCCAGCAGTAAGCGACAGCAGAACACTGAAGCTTTCTTT. J is TRBJ1-1 and V is TRBV2; D possibly corresponds to TRBD1 (5 bases). The germline gives CDR1 SNHLY, CDR2 FYNNEI. This CDR3 is 14 amino acids long. V was cut by 5 bases and J by 1 base, with 11 bases left in between.